This T cell receptor beta chain originates from a study of T cell responses to AZD1222 COVID-19 vaccine. Germline CDR1 SGDLS, CDR2 YYNGEE. The CDR3 extends over 12 amino acids. V was shortened by 8 bases and J by 7 bases, with 15 bases between the two germline ends. The protocol was immunoSEQ multiplex PCR, while the TCRdb copy is restricted to in-frame clones and leaves out a portion. The table includes about 85,000 clones, approximately 91% detected once. J is TRBJ1-2 and V is TRBV9; possibly TRBD1 for D (5 bases). This TCR was recovered from an adult in good health. This specimen was peripheral blood, taken on day 0 of AZD1222 vaccination. The CDR3 DNA reads as TGTGCCAGTCAGTCGGGGGTTGGTGGCTACACCTTC. As protein: CASQSGVGGYTF.